This TCR beta chain was identified in a study of T-cell reconstitution after alpha-beta-depleted transplantation in children. This clonotype was seen a single time. A much larger clonotype is one base distant, so this may be a read error. Unique molecular identifiers featured in how the TCRbeta library was prepared. TCRdb re-called the PCR reads through MiXCR, storing one row per CDR3 protein. The sample gives nearly 250,000 distinct CDR3 sequences, 8.2% of which show up once; approximately 6% is in the top ten. The CDR3 is 16 amino acids. The germline gives CDR1 SEHNR, CDR2 FQNEAQ (reference sequence).

This sample comprised PBMCs, mostly from graft donor cells, obtained 180 days after TCRalphabeta/CD19-depleted stem cell transplant. This clonotype was obtained from a male patient aged 10 to 17 who had a stem cell transplant for acute lymphoblastic leukemia, so the T cells may come from the graft donor. The V and J genes are TRBV7-9 and TRBJ2-3, with TRBD2 as a possible D gene (6 bases). The CDR3 DNA reads as TGTGCCAGCAGCTTAGAGGCGGGGCCCTTCACAGATACGCAGTCTTTT. This gives the protein CASSLEAGPFTDTQSF.